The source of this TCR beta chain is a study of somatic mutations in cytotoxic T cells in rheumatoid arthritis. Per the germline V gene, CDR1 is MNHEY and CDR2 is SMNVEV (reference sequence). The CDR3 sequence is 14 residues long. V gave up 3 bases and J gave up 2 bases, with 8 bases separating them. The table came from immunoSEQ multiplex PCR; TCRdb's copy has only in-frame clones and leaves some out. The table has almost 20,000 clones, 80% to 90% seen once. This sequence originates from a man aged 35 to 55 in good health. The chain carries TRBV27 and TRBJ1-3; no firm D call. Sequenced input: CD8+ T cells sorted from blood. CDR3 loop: CASSFPGPGNTIYF. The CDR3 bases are TGTGCCAGCAGTTTCCCCGGACCTGGAAACACCATATATTTT.